Below, 5 T cell receptor beta chains from the same sample are listed, as sequenced in a study of beta chain features in type 1 diabetes. Expressed TCRB transcripts were sequenced, since all the RNA that had been isolated was reverse transcribed. Sequenced by immunoSEQ multiplex PCR; TCRdb stores in-frame clones only, minus some. The data show 310,000 or so clones, around 8% seen once. The sequenced sample consisted of central memory CD4+ T cells from blood. The receptors were gathered from a woman aged 18-30 years in good health.

The chain joins TRBV9 to TRBJ2-5, with D perhaps TRBD1 (6 bases). Trimming stripped 4 bases from V and 4 bases from J, with 26 bases between. The length of the CDR3 is 18 residues. The V gene's germline CDR1 is SGDLS and CDR2 YYNGEE. The CDR3 DNA reads as TGTGCCAGCAGCCGCGACGTTGGACGACAGGTTGGGGGAGAGACCCAGTACTTC. As protein: CASSRDVGRQVGGETQYF.

The gene calls are TRBV6-5 and TRBJ2-7; D is undetermined. Germline assignment: CDR1 MNHEY and CDR2 SVGAGI. This CDR3 contains 13 residues. The V end was cut by 2 bases, the J end by 5 bases, with 10 bases between. The CDR3 sequence: CASSYRRRDEQYF. Written as DNA, the CDR3 is TGTGCCAGCAGTTACAGACGACGCGACGAGCAGTACTTC.

The V gene is TRBV29-1, the J gene TRBJ2-7; 7 nucleotides line up with TRBD2. J gave up 0 bases and V 4 bases, and 9 bases lay outside the gene matches. The CDR3 is made up of 15 amino acids. Germline CDR1 reads SQVTM; CDR2 reads ANQGSEA. CDR3 region: CSVVMGGGSSYEQYF. CDR3 in DNA: TGCAGCGTTGTAATGGGCGGCGGGAGCTCCTACGAGCAGTACTTC.

This chain links TRBV19 with TRBJ1-1, with D possibly being TRBD1 (6 bases). Per the germline V gene, CDR1 is LNHDA and CDR2 is SQIVND (reference sequence). This CDR3 comprises 13 residues. Trimming stripped 5 bases from V and 3 bases from J, with 10 bases between. The DNA for the CDR3 is TGTGCCAGTAGTCAACAGGGTGACACTGAAGCTTTCTTT. Translating it yields CASSQQGDTEAFF.

This clone was seen a handful of times. The rearrangement uses TRBV18 and TRBJ2-7; 9 nucleotides match TRBD1. This CDR3 has 14 residues. Germline lookup yields CDR1 KGHSH and CDR2 LQKENI. Unmatched junction bases numbered 5, after V lost 3 bases and J lost 5 bases. The CDR3 nucleotides read TGTGCCAGCTCACCGCCGGGACAGGGCCACGAGCAGTACTTC. Translation: CASSPPGQGHEQYF.